This entry lists 26 T cell receptor beta chains sequenced from one sample in a study of blood T cell repertoires in COVID-19. Sequencing was performed with immunoSEQ multiplex PCR; in TCRdb, only in-frame clones are kept and a portion is missing. The repertoire holds about 200,000 clones, with roughly 89% as singletons. Material: PBMCs or T cells enriched from blood (not recorded which). Every receptor here comes from a young woman with acute COVID-19.

The chain joins TRBV5-1 to TRBJ2-2, with unresolved D. The CDR3 totals 14 residues. The germline gives CDR1 SGHRS, CDR2 YFSETQ. The V end lost 1 base, the J end lost 4 bases, and 8 bases lay between the germline ends. CDR3 in amino acids: CASSLTRPTGELFF. The CDR3 nucleotides read TGCGCCAGCAGCTTGACCAGGCCCACCGGGGAGCTGTTTTTT. The full variable domain, rest sourced from reference TRBV5-1 and TRBJ2-2, is KAGVTQTPRYLIKTRGQQVTLSCSPISGHRSVSWYQQTPGQGLQFLFEYFSETQRNKGNFPGRFSGRQFSNSRSEMNVSTLELGDSALYLCASSLTRPTGELFFGEGSRLTVL.

The rearrangement links TRBV7-2 to TRBJ2-2, with TRBD2 identical over 16 bases. The V segment lost 3 bases and the J segment 4 bases; nucleotides outside the gene matches: 8. CDR3 length: 19 residues. CDR1 and CDR2 (germline): SGHTA, FQGNSA. CDR3 sequence (DNA): TGTGCCAGCAGCTTGAGAGGGACTAGCGGGGGGGCAGGCACCGGGGAGCTGTTTTTT. Amino acids: CASSLRGTSGGAGTGELFF.

For this clone: Other nucleotide sequences in the sample specify the same CDR3. The V and J genes are TRBV9 and TRBJ2-2, with D perhaps matching TRBD2 (6 bases). Trimming removed 2 bases from V and 0 bases from J, with 8 bases in between. The CDR3 spans 15 residues. The germline CDR1 and CDR2 sequences are SGDLS and YYNGEE. The CDR3: CASSVTGANTGELFF. CDR3 bases: TGTGCCAGCAGCGTGACGGGGGCGAACACCGGGGAGCTGTTTTTT.

V is TRBV5-1 and J is TRBJ1-2; tentatively, D is TRBD1 (6 bases). Germline loops: CDR1 SGHRS, CDR2 YFSETQ. The V and J ends lost 1 base and 4 bases respectively, with 14 bases between them. This CDR3 has 15 residues. Here the CDR3 DNA reads TGCGCCAGCAGCTTGAGTACAGGGCAGGGCTATGGCTACACCTTC. This encodes CASSLSTGQGYGYTF.

The chain combines TRBV5-1 with TRBJ2-7; possibly TRBD1 for D (5 bases). Trimming stripped 4 bases from V and 0 bases from J, with 8 bases between. The CDR3 spans 13 residues. The germline V gene encodes CDR1 SGHRS and CDR2 YFSETQ. Here the CDR3 reads CASSSRDSYEQYF. The CDR3 DNA follows: TGCGCCAGCAGCAGCAGGGACTCCTACGAGCAGTACTTC.

This clone is a singleton in its sample. This chain links TRBV21-1 with TRBJ2-5; the table's D call of TRBD1 was not tested on the DNA. TRBV21-1 is a pseudogene segment. CDR3 size: 16 residues. The CDR3 DNA sequence: TGTGCCAGCGGCTACAGGGGGGAGAACTGGGAAGAGACCCAGTACTTC. Amino acid sequence: CASGYRGENWEETQYF.

The chain combines TRBV2 with TRBJ1-1, with 10 bases matching TRBD1. Germline CDR1 and CDR2: SNHLY and FYNNEI. The CDR3 length is 13 residues. With V trimmed by 8 bases and J by 7 bases, 7 bases remained unmatched. CDR3: CASRDGQGVEAFF. CDR3 sequence (DNA): TGTGCCAGCCGAGATGGACAGGGGGTTGAAGCTTTCTTT.

The table lists this clone with a count of one. The chain employs TRBV12-2 and TRBJ2-3; the table assigns TRBD2, which was not confirmed against the DNA. TRBV12-2 is tagged as a pseudogene. This CDR3 is built from 17 residues. This CDR3 reads CASRLALSGGNTDTQYF. The CDR3, as DNA: TGTGCAAGTCGCTTAGCCCTAAGCGGGGGGAACACAGATACGCAGTATTTT.

The chain joins TRBV4-1 to TRBJ1-2; D ambiguous. Germline V gene lookup returns CDR1 MGHRA and CDR2 YSYEKL. The CDR3 has 16 amino acids. The germline V and J ends were trimmed by 0 bases and 8 bases, with 19 bases remaining between them. The CDR3 reads CASSQDARNGLRGYTF. In nucleotides, the CDR3 is TGCGCCAGCAGCCAAGATGCACGTAATGGACTCCGCGGCTACACCTTC.

The V and J genes are TRBV28 and TRBJ2-7; the match to TRBD2 covers 7 bases. The CDR3 spans 12 residues. The ends lost 10 bases at V and 4 bases at J; junction bases unmatched: 7. Germline V gives CDR1 MDHEN, CDR2 SYDVKM. CDR3 region: CATHFGGYEQYF. The CDR3 DNA follows: TGTGCCACACACTTCGGGGGGTACGAGCAGTACTTC.

The rearrangement links TRBV7-9 to TRBJ2-7; no reliable D call. V was shortened by 1 base and J by 5 bases, with 6 bases between the two germline ends. Germline V gives CDR1 SEHNR, CDR2 FQNEAQ (reference sequence). The CDR3 is 12 amino acids. CDR3 loop: CASSLGDNEQYF. The DNA for the CDR3 is TGTGCCAGCAGCTTAGGAGATAACGAGCAGTACTTC.

The rearrangement links TRBV3-1 (or the pseudogene TRBV3-2) to TRBJ1-6; TRBD1 matches 9 bases. V shed 5 bases and J 9 bases; nucleotides not matched to a gene: 11. Looked up from germline, CDR1 is LGHDT and CDR2 is YNNKEL (reference sequence). The CDR3 consists of 16 residues. CDR3 in amino acids: CASSYRRDRDTSPLHF. In DNA form, the CDR3 reads TGTGCCAGCAGCTATAGACGGGACAGGGATACTTCACCCCTCCACTTT.

The J gene is TRBJ2-1, the V gene TRBV15; 7 nucleotides match TRBD2. Unmatched junction bases numbered 16, after V lost 5 bases and J lost 9 bases. CDR3 length equals 16 residues. The germline V gene has CDR1 LNHNV and CDR2 YYDKDF (reference sequence). CDR3 sequence reads: CATSGTGTTPRIEQFF. The CDR3 DNA follows: TGTGCCACCAGCGGGACCGGGACTACCCCCAGAATTGAGCAGTTCTTC. Filled out from reference TRBV15 and TRBJ2-1, the complete variable domain reads DAMVIQNPRYQVTQFGKPVTLSCSQTLNHNVMYWYQQKSSQAPKLLFHYYDKDFNNEADTPDNFQSRRPNTSFCFLDIRSPGLGDTAMYLCATSGTGTTPRIEQFFGPGTRLTVL.

A few counts support this clone. This chain links TRBV4-3 with TRBJ1-2; D not certain. There are 13 residues in the CDR3. Germline V lookup: CDR1 LGHNA, CDR2 YSLEER. Trimming left V 3 bases short and J 5 bases short, with 10 bases between. The chain's CDR3 is CASSHGSGYGYTF. The CDR3 nucleotides read TGCGCCAGCAGCCACGGCAGCGGATATGGCTACACCTTC.

The chain combines TRBV5-4 with TRBJ2-7; 10 bases are shared with TRBD2. The CDR3 sequence is 16 residues long. V lost 2 bases to trimming and J lost 3 bases; unmatched junction nucleotides: 8. Germline V CDR1 and CDR2: SGHNT, YYREEE (reference sequence). The CDR3 loop is CASSFGAGGPDYEQYF. CDR3 in DNA: TGTGCCAGCAGCTTCGGAGCGGGGGGGCCCGACTACGAGCAGTACTTC.

The J gene is TRBJ2-3, the V gene TRBV15; tentatively, D is TRBD2 (6 bases). Trimming removed 0 bases at V and 4 bases at J, with 11 bases between. The CDR3 sequence is 15 residues long. The germline CDR1 and CDR2 sequences are LNHNV and YYDKDF (reference sequence). CDR3 nucleotides: TGTGCCACCAGCAGAGATGGAGGGTCCGCAGATACGCAGTATTTT. Translation: CATSRDGGSADTQYF.

The V and J genes are TRBV4-3 and TRBJ2-1; D ambiguous. Germline V gene data show CDR1 as LGHNA and CDR2 as YSLEER. The CDR3 runs 15 residues. V dropped 1 base and J dropped 0 bases, with 7 bases sitting between them. The CDR3 nucleotides read TGCGCCAGCAGCCAAGGTCCCAGCTCCTACAATGAGCAGTTCTTC. Translated: CASSQGPSSYNEQFF.

This chain joins TRBV29-1 and TRBJ1-1; D call uncertain. The CDR3 is 14 residues long. Germline assignment: CDR1 SQVTM and CDR2 ANQGSEA. V lost 4 bases and J lost 0, with 12 bases in between. This chain's CDR3 is CSVAGGEMNTEAFF. DNA of the CDR3: TGCAGCGTTGCTGGCGGGGAGATGAACACTGAAGCTTTCTTT.

This chain connects TRBV27 to TRBJ2-2; 8 bases line up with TRBD1. V lost 3 bases, J lost 6 bases, and 3 bases stayed unmatched. The CDR3 is 14 amino acids. The V gene's germline CDR1 is MNHEY and CDR2 SMNVEV (reference sequence). CDR3 nucleotide sequence: TGTGCCAGCAGTTTTCAGGGGGCGCCCGGGGAGCTGTTTTTT. This translates into CASSFQGAPGELFF.

The chain carries TRBV30 and TRBJ1-1, with 8 nucleotides matching TRBD1. After removal of 3 bases from V and 10 bases from J, the junction contained 7 bases not matched to a gene. The germline V gene has CDR1 GTSNPN and CDR2 SVGIG (reference sequence). The CDR3 has 12 amino acids. CDR3 bases: TGTGCCTGGAGGAAGGACAGGGAACTAGCTTTCTTT. It codes for CAWRKDRELAFF. Full variable domain (remainder filled in from reference TRBV30 and TRBJ1-1): SQTIHQWPATLVQPVGSPLSLECTVEGTSNPNLYWYRQAAGRGLQLLFYSVGIGQISSEVPQNLSASRPQDRQFILSSKKLLLSDSGFYLCAWRKDRELAFFGQGTRLTVV.

The rearrangement links TRBV19 to TRBJ1-2, with 12 positions matching TRBD1. V gave up 8 bases and J gave up 3 bases; unmatched junction bases: 7. Germline CDR1 is LNHDA and CDR2 is SQIVND (reference sequence). The CDR3 spans 15 residues. CDR3 DNA: TGTGCCAGTCAATGGGACAGGGGGCGCGACTATGGCTACACCTTC. Its translation: CASQWDRGRDYGYTF.

V and J are TRBV19 and TRBJ1-5; D unresolved. V shed 3 bases and J shed 4 bases, with 7 bases lying between them. The CDR3 has 13 residues. CDR1 and CDR2 from the germline V gene are LNHDA and SQIVND (reference sequence). The CDR3 DNA reads as TGTGCCAGTAGTATGGGAGTAAATCAGCCCCAGCATTTT. This sequence encodes CASSMGVNQPQHF.

V usage is TRBV7-2 and J usage is TRBJ2-3, with D maybe TRBD2 (5 bases). V dropped 2 bases and J dropped 9 bases, with 18 bases sitting between them. The CDR3 is 15 residues long. Germline loops: CDR1 SGHTA, CDR2 FQGNSA. The CDR3 region is CASSLRTGGYGTQYF. DNA of the CDR3: TGTGCCAGCAGCTTACGGACTGGAGGATACGGGACGCAGTATTTT.

This chain uses TRBV5-1 with TRBJ2-7, with D unresolved. V lost 1 base, J lost 1 base, and 6 bases lay in between. The germline V gene encodes CDR1 SGHRS and CDR2 YFSETQ. This CDR3 spans 13 amino acids. The CDR3, as DNA: TGCGCCAGCAGCTTGACCCTATCCTACGAGCAGTACTTC. Translation: CASSLTLSYEQYF. Variable domain in full (rest from reference TRBV5-1 and TRBJ2-7): KAGVTQTPRYLIKTRGQQVTLSCSPISGHRSVSWYQQTPGQGLQFLFEYFSETQRNKGNFPGRFSGRQFSNSRSEMNVSTLELGDSALYLCASSLTLSYEQYFGPGTRLTVT.

This rearrangement joins TRBV6-5 to TRBJ1-6, with 10 positions matching TRBD1. J lost 8 bases, V lost 6 bases, and 4 bases had no gene match. Germline V gene lookup returns CDR1 MNHEY and CDR2 SVGAGI. This CDR3 comprises 14 residues. The CDR3 region has the DNA TGTGCCAGCAGCGGGACAGGGGCATATTCACCCCTCCACTTT. It translates to CASSGTGAYSPLHF.

This clone was picked up one time. V usage is TRBV2 and J usage is TRBJ1-1, with D perhaps TRBD1 (5 bases). The V gene's germline CDR1 is SNHLY and CDR2 FYNNEI. V was cut by 7 bases and J by 0 bases, with 9 bases left in between. CDR3 size: 13 residues. The CDR3 region is CASNTDMNTEAFF. CDR3 in DNA: TGTGCCAGCAACACGGACATGAACACTGAAGCTTTCTTT.